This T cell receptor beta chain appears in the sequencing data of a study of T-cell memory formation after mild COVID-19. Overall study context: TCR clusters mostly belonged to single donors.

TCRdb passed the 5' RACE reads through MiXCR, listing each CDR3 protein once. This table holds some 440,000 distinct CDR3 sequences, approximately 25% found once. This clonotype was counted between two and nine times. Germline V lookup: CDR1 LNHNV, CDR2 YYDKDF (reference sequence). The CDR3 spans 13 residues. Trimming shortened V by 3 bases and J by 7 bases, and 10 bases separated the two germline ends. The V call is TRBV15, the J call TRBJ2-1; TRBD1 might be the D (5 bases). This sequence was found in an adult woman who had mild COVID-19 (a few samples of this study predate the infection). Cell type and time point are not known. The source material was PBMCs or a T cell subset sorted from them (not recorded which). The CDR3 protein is CATSRPYRNEQFF. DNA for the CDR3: TGTGCCACCAGCAGGCCCTACAGGAATGAGCAGTTCTTC.